This T cell receptor beta chain was captured by sequencing in a study of early T cells in non-severe SARS-CoV-2 infection (dated by TCRdb to the early 2020s). The study in broad terms: Because TCR sequencing relied on bulk RNA taken from unsorted whole blood, pairing of alpha and beta chains was not possible. Broader findings and caveats from the paper: VDJdb matching was skewed toward anti-spike CD8 responses and likely underestimated virus-specific expansions by missing private and CD4 specificities.

Worth noting for this clonotype: The antigen it recognizes is unknown. No much larger clonotype is one base removed from it; base qualities were not supplied.

From the cysteine up to the phenylalanine, the CDR3 has a length of 17 residues. Left in the record is the CDR3 DNA by itself, 51 bases read in frame from the first base. Trimming accounts for 3 bases at V and 8 bases at J, while the number of junction bases matched to no gene is 9. CDR1 is given as ENHRY and CDR2 as SYGVKD, both from the germline V gene. The method behind the library was 5' RACE. Reads for this sample came from a NextSeq 500. To correct for sequencing error and PCR bias, the TCR library protocol tagged individual cDNA molecules with unique molecular identifiers. TCR alpha and beta chains were both sequenced, and the abundances of alpha and beta sequences in each sample were closely correlated with each other. The authors' analysis ran thus. Decombinator V4 was used to annotate TCR sequences for V gene, J gene and CDR3. Expanded TCRs were defined as changing significantly between any two time points under a Poisson model with p below 0.0001. TCR abundances were normalised to the total number of TCRs sequenced per sample and expressed as counts per million. TRAV1-2 paired with TRAJ12, TRAJ20 or TRAJ33 defined MAIT TCRs, while TRAV10 paired with TRAJ18 defined iNKT TCRs. A search of VDJdb, accessed on 1 November 2021, was run for TCRs annotated to CMV, EBV and SARS-CoV-2, with TCRs annotated for multiple antigens excluded. TCRdb reanalyzed the raw reads on its own, using fastp at Q25 for trimming and MiXCR for clone calling, and kept in-frame beta chains. For every CDR3 protein sequence, its rows merge into one entry that carries the most common genes and DNA. Clone size and V and J calls follow TCRdb, not the original study. In all, the sample holds some 61,000 distinct CDR3 sequences, and approximately 8% of those were seen once. The top ten constitute roughly 4% of the sample.

This was a case-control study nested in a cohort of healthcare workers in London, UK, who had nasopharyngeal swab PCR tests and blood samples taken every week. Healthcare workers were enrolled in the week of the UK lockdown, from 23 to 31 March 2020, and were followed every week for up to about 16 weeks. Sample: whole blood, taken at baseline. The receptor comes from an adult who was a healthcare worker with PCR-confirmed SARS-CoV-2 infection or an uninfected control (not recorded which). The chain uses TRBV10-3 and TRBJ2-1, and TRBD2 aligns with 14 junction nucleotides. The nucleotide sequence reads as follows: TGTGCCATCAGTGACTTGATAGGGACTAGCGGGAGCCATGAGCAGTTCTTC. The encoded protein is CAISDLIGTSGSHEQFF.